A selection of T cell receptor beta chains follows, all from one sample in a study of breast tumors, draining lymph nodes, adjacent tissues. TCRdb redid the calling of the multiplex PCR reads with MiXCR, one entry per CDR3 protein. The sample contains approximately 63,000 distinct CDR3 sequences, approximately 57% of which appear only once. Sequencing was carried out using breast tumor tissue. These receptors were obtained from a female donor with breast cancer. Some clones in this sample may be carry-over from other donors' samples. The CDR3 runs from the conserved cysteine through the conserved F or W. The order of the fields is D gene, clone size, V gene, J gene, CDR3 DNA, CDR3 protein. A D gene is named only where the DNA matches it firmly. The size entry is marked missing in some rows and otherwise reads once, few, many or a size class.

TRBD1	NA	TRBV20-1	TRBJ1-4	TGCAGTGCTAGACGCGGGTACGGGACAGGTGAAAAACTGTTTTTT	CSARRGYGTGEKLFF
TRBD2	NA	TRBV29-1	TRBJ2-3	TGCAGCGTTGTTGGCGGGGGAACAGATACGCAGTATTTT	CSVVGGGTDTQYF
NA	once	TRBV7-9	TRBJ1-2	TGTGCCAGCAGCTTAGAAGGGGCATCCGAGGCCCGGTACTATGGCTACACCTTC	CASSLEGASEARYYGYTF
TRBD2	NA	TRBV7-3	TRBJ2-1	TGTGCCAGCAGCGTCCGGGGCGGGGGGGTTGGTGAGCAGTTCTTC	CASSVRGGGVGEQFF
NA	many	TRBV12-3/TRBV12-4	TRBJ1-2	TGTGCCAGCAGTACAGACAGGCTCTATGGCTACACCTTC	CASSTDRLYGYTF
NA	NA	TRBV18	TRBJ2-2	TGTGCCAGCTCACCAGGGAGAAACACCGGGGAGCTGTTTTTT	CASSPGRNTGELFF
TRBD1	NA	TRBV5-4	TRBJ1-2	TGTGCCAGCAGCTTAGGGACAGGATATGGAAACACCTTC	CASSLGTGYGNTF
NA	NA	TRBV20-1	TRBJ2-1	TGCAGTGCTAGAGTCTCCAGAGGGGAGGATGAGCAGTTCTTC	CSARVSRGEDEQFF
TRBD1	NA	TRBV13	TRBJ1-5	TGTGCCAGCAGCCCACCTGGACAGGTCAATCAGCCCCAGCATTTT	CASSPPGQVNQPQHF
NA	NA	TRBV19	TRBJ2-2	TGTGCCAGTAGTATACTAGGGGTATCCGGGGAGCTGTTTTTT	CASSILGVSGELFF
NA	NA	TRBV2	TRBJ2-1	TGTGCCAGCACCAAGACAGGGAGGGGTGGTGAGCAGTTCTTC	CASTKTGRGGEQFF
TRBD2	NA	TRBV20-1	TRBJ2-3	TGCAGTGCCCCGGGGAGGACTAGCGGGAGTTCAGATACGCAGTATTTT	CSAPGRTSGSSDTQYF
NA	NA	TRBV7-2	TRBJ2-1	TGTGCCAGCAGCGTGGGGGGGACAGCCTCCTACAATGAGCAGTTCTTC	CASSVGGTASYNEQFF
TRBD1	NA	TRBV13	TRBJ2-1	TGTGCCAGCAGCCCACCTGGACAGGTCTCCTACAATGAGCAGTTCTTC	CASSPPGQVSYNEQFF
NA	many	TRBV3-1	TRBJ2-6	TGTGCCAGCAGCCAAGGACAATCTGGGGCCAACGTCCTGACTTTC	CASSQGQSGANVLTF
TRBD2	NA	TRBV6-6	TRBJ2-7	TGTGCCAGCAGTCACGGGTGGACTAGCGGGGGCGAGCAGTACTTC	CASSHGWTSGGEQYF
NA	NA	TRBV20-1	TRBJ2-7	TGCAGTGCTAGCCGGGACCTAGGGCCTATCTACGAGCAGTACTTC	CSASRDLGPIYEQYF
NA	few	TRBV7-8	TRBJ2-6	TGTGCCAGCAGCCAGGGTGTCGCTGGGGCCAACGTCCTGACTTTC	CASSQGVAGANVLTF
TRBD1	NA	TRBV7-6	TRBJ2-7	TGTGCCAGCAGCTTAGGCGAGACAGGGATCGGCGAGCAGTACTTC	CASSLGETGIGEQYF
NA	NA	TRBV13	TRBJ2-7	TGTGCCAGCAGCTTCGGGGCAGGACGCTCCTACGAGCAGTACTTC	CASSFGAGRSYEQYF
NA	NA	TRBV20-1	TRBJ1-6	TGCGGTGTTAGAGCCGGAAATAATTCACCCCTCCACTTT	CGVRAGNNSPLHF
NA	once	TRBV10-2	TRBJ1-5	TGCGCCACGGGGACTAGCGGGAATAGCAATCAGCCCCAGCATTTT	CATGTSGNSNQPQHF
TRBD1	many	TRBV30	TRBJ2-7	TGTGCCTGGAGTGTGACAGGGGCCTCCGAGCAGTACTTC	CAWSVTGASEQYF
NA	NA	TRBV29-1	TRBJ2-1	TGCAGTGCTTTAACCGGGACCAATAGAGAGCAGTTCTTC	CSALTGTNREQFF
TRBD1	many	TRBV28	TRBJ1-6	TGTGCCAGCAGCCGGACAGGGGATAATTCACCCCTCCACTTT	CASSRTGDNSPLHF
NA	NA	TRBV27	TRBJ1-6	TGTGCCAGCAGTTTAGGGACCAATTCACCCCTCCACTTT	CASSLGTNSPLHF
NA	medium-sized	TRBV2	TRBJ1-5	TGTGCCAGCAGTGTACGGGTTCGGGACACGTATCAGCCCCAGCATTTT	CASSVRVRDTYQPQHF